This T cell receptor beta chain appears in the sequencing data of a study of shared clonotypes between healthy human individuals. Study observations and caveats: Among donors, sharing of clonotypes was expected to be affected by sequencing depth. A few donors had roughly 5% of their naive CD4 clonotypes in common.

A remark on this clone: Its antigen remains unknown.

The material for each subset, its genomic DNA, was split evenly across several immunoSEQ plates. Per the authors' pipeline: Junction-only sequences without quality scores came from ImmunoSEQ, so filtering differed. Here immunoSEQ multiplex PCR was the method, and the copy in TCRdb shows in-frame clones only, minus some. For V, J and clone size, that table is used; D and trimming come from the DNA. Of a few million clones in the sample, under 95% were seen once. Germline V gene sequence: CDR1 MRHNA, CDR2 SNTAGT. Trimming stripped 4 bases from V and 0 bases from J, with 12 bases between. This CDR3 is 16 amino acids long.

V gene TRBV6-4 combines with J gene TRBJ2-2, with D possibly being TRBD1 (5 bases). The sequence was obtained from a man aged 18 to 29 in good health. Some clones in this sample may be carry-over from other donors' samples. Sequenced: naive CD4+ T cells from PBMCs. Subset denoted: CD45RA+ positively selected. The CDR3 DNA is TGTGCCAGCAGTGCCCGAGTAGGGGCGAACACCGGGGAGCTGTTTTTT. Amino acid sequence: CASSARVGANTGELFF.